One sample yielded the 20 T cell receptor beta chains listed below, sequenced in a study of blood T cell repertoires in COVID-19 (dated by TCRdb to between 2020 and 2021). The library was prepared using the immunoSEQ multiplex PCR assay. Held by TCRdb, this immuneACCESS table contains in-frame sequences only and omits some clones. Under half of the omission traces to an unresolved V gene where checked; the cause of the rest is unknown. This sample has about 440,000 clones in its table, and about 90% of those were observed once. Together, the top ten hold under 0.7% of the sample. Sequences were obtained from PBMCs or T cells enriched from blood (not recorded which). These TCRs come from a man aged 18 to 35 who had recovered from COVID-19.

This clone was counted between two and nine times. V is TRBV9 and J is TRBJ1-3; TRBD1 matches at 8 bases. The CDR3 loop spans 14 amino acids. The trim removed 0 bases at V and 8 bases at J, leaving 4 bases unmatched. Germline CDR1 and CDR2: SGDLS and YYNGEE. The CDR3 DNA follows: TGTGCCAGCAGCGTAGTTTCACAGGGGGACACCATATATTTT. It encodes CASSVVSQGDTIYF.

The chain couples TRBV9 to TRBJ1-4, with 8 bases that match TRBD1. The V gene's germline CDR1 is SGDLS and CDR2 YYNGEE. This CDR3 is built from 14 residues. J lost 7 bases, V lost 0 bases, and 2 bases had no gene match. The chain's CDR3 is CASSVGQGTEKLFF. The CDR3 coding sequence is TGTGCCAGCAGCGTAGGACAGGGGACTGAAAAACTGTTTTTT.

The chain couples TRBV27 to TRBJ2-2, with 10 bases fitting TRBD2. After removal of 5 bases from V and 8 bases from J, the junction contained 8 bases not matched to a gene. There are 15 residues in the CDR3. Per the germline V gene, CDR1 is MNHEY and CDR2 is SMNVEV (reference sequence). This CDR3 is CASSDLAGARGELFF. CDR3 nucleotide sequence: TGTGCCAGCAGTGATCTAGCGGGGGCAAGGGGGGAGCTGTTTTTT.

This clone has more than one count but fewer than ten. The chain has TRBV7-8 and TRBJ2-5; the match to TRBD2 covers 11 bases. This CDR3 comprises 15 residues. CDR1 and CDR2 (germline): SGHVS, FQNEAQ. The V and J ends lost 4 bases and 1 base, in that order; junction bases with no gene match: 2. As DNA, the CDR3 is TGTGCCAGCAGCTCACTAGCGGGGGTCCAAGAGACCCAGTACTTC. Protein product: CASSSLAGVQETQYF.

This chain uses TRBV6-4 with TRBJ2-1; tentative D call: TRBD2 (5 bases). The germline V gene has CDR1 MRHNA and CDR2 SNTAGT. Trimming took off 2 bases at V and 6 bases at J, with 8 bases between the two ends. The CDR3 sequence is 13 residues long. The CDR3 region has the DNA TGTGCCAGCAGTGACCGGACTTTCAATGAGCAGTTCTTC. It specifies CASSDRTFNEQFF.

The gene calls are TRBV6-5 and TRBJ2-7; the D gene is possibly TRBD2 (6 bases). CDR3 size: 14 residues. Germline CDR1 reads MNHEY; CDR2 reads SVGAGI. V was pared by 6 bases and J by 5 bases, with 17 bases between. The CDR3 sequence: CASRPLEGIDEQYF. The CDR3 nucleotides are TGTGCCAGCAGACCCTTGGAGGGGATCGACGAGCAGTACTTC.

J is TRBJ2-1 and V is TRBV10-3; 7 bases are shared with TRBD2. Looked up from germline, CDR1 is ENHRY and CDR2 is SYGVKD. The CDR3 covers 13 residues. The J segment lost 10 bases and the V segment lost 0 bases, leaving 3 bases of the junction unmatched. The CDR3 DNA sequence: TGTGCCATCAGTGAGTCGGGGAGGGCGGAGCAGTTCTTC. Translation: CAISESGRAEQFF.

Notes on this clone: The sample holds other DNA sequences that translate to the same CDR3. The CDR3 is CASSAGGTNQPQHF. Written as DNA, the CDR3 is TGTGCCAGCAGCGCAGGGGGTACGAATCAGCCCCAGCATTTT. The chain uses TRBV9 and TRBJ1-5, with 7 bases lining up with TRBD1. V gave up 3 bases and J gave up 4 bases; unmatched junction bases: 4. The CDR3 totals 14 residues. Germline V CDR1 and CDR2: SGDLS, YYNGEE.

The V call is TRBV6-5, the J call TRBJ1-4, with D unclear. V was cut by 4 bases and J by 3 bases, with 9 bases left in between. The germline gives CDR1 MNHEY, CDR2 SVGAGI. CDR3 length equals 14 residues. This CDR3 is CASSLSAANEKLFF. As DNA, the CDR3 is TGTGCCAGCAGTTTATCCGCGGCTAATGAAAAACTGTTTTTT.

The chain employs TRBV5-4 and TRBJ2-3; 7 bases agree with TRBD2. V was pared by 0 bases and J by 1 base, with 5 bases of the junction left unmatched. The germline V gene has CDR1 SGHNT and CDR2 YYREEE (reference sequence). The CDR3 contains 16 residues. CDR3 bases: TGTGCCAGCAGCTTGGCCCTGGCGGGGGGCACAGATACGCAGTATTTT. Translation: CASSLALAGGTDTQYF. The variable domain in full, with the rest retrieved from reference TRBV5-4 and TRBJ2-3, is ETGVTQSPTHLIKTRGQQVTLRCSSQSGHNTVSWYQQALGQGPQFIFQYYREEENGRGNFPPRFSGLQFPNYSSELNVNALELDDSALYLCASSLALAGGTDTQYFGPGTRLTVL.

Written as DNA, the CDR3 is TGCGCCAGCAGCCCGGGGGGCAGGCGGTCTCGTCAGCCCCAGCATTTT. Encoded protein: CASSPGGRRSRQPQHF. The V gene is TRBV5-1, the J gene TRBJ1-5; a weak D match, TRBD1 (6 bases). CDR3 length equals 16 residues. V was pared by 4 bases and J by 6 bases, with 20 bases between. Germline lookup yields CDR1 SGHRS and CDR2 YFSETQ. The whole variable domain, filled in from reference TRBV5-1 and TRBJ1-5, reads KAGVTQTPRYLIKTRGQQVTLSCSPISGHRSVSWYQQTPGQGLQFLFEYFSETQRNKGNFPGRFSGRQFSNSRSEMNVSTLELGDSALYLCASSPGGRRSRQPQHFGDGTRLSIL.

The V gene is TRBV5-4, the J gene TRBJ1-2; TRBD1 aligns across 8 bases. CDR1 and CDR2 from the germline V gene are SGHNT and YYREEE (reference sequence). This CDR3 spans 14 amino acids. Losses at the gene ends were 1 base for V and 2 bases for J; bases not matched to a gene: 1. CDR3 nucleotides: TGTGCCAGCAGCTTGAGGGACAGGAACTATGGCTACACCTTC. Protein product: CASSLRDRNYGYTF.

The J gene is TRBJ2-1, the V gene TRBV15, with 11 bases that match TRBD2. The germline V gene encodes CDR1 LNHNV and CDR2 YYDKDF (reference sequence). Trimming took 0 bases from V and 8 from J; bases not matched to a gene: 6. This CDR3 has 16 residues. CDR3 sequence (DNA): TGTGCCACCAGCAGAGATTCTTTACTAGCGGGGGATGAGCAGTTCTTC. As protein: CATSRDSLLAGDEQFF.

V is TRBV4-1 and J is TRBJ1-1; D is unclear. Per germline, CDR1 MGHRA and CDR2 YSYEKL. The CDR3 sequence is 15 residues long. V was cut by 0 bases and J by 1 base, with 9 bases left in between. CDR3 nucleotides: TGCGCCAGCAGCCAAGATCTATTGCCGAACACTGAAGCTTTCTTT. It yields the protein CASSQDLLPNTEAFF.

V gene TRBV19 combines with J gene TRBJ2-1, with 10 bases that match TRBD2. The germline gives CDR1 LNHDA, CDR2 SQIVND (reference sequence). The CDR3 is made up of 14 amino acids. Germline trimming cut 5 bases from V and 7 bases from J; bases unmatched to any gene: 5. The CDR3 bases are TGTGCCAGTAGTGATCTAGCGGGAGTGAATGAGCAGTTCTTC. Amino acid sequence: CASSDLAGVNEQFF.

The J gene is TRBJ2-1, the V gene TRBV11-2; 7 bases map to TRBD2. The CDR3 extends over 16 amino acids. The junction had 12 bases not matched to a gene; V was cut back by 1 base and J by 9 bases. Germline V gives CDR1 SGHAT, CDR2 FQNNGV. As DNA, the CDR3 is TGTGCCAGCAGCTTAGGGTCCCGCGGGAGTGCCCTTGAGCAGTTCTTC. Its translation is CASSLGSRGSALEQFF.

The chain employs TRBV11-3 and TRBJ1-1; D is unresolved. Per the germline V gene, CDR1 is SGHNT and CDR2 is YENEEA. The CDR3 length is 12 residues. V lost 6 bases and J 0 bases, leaving 5 bases between the germline ends. The CDR3 spells CASRALNTEAFF. Written as DNA, the CDR3 is TGTGCCAGCAGGGCCCTGAACACTGAAGCTTTCTTT.

V is TRBV20-1 and J is TRBJ1-2, with D perhaps TRBD1 (6 bases). This CDR3 is 11 amino acids long. CDR1 is DFQATT and CDR2 is SNEGSKA in the germline V gene (reference sequence). V was pared by 7 bases and J by 5 bases, with 11 bases between. This CDR3 reads CSVGTLYGYTF. CDR3 nucleotides: TGCAGTGTAGGGACACTTTATGGCTACACCTTC.

The chain recombines TRBV11-2 with TRBJ1-5; 8 nucleotides align to TRBD1. Trimming at V came to 1 base and at J to 7 bases, leaving 3 bases not matched to a gene. The CDR3 covers 14 residues. Germline V gene lookup returns CDR1 SGHAT and CDR2 FQNNGV. The CDR3 is CASSLGQGRQPQHF. DNA of the CDR3: TGTGCCAGCAGCTTAGGACAGGGGCGACAGCCCCAGCATTTT.

The V gene is TRBV12-3 or TRBV12-4, the J gene TRBJ1-2; maybe TRBD1 (6 bases). V was trimmed by 5 bases and J by 7 bases, leaving 14 bases between them. The CDR3 spans 13 residues. The CDR3, as DNA: TGTGCCAGCAGTACGATACAGGGTAGTGGCTACACCTTC. It specifies CASSTIQGSGYTF.